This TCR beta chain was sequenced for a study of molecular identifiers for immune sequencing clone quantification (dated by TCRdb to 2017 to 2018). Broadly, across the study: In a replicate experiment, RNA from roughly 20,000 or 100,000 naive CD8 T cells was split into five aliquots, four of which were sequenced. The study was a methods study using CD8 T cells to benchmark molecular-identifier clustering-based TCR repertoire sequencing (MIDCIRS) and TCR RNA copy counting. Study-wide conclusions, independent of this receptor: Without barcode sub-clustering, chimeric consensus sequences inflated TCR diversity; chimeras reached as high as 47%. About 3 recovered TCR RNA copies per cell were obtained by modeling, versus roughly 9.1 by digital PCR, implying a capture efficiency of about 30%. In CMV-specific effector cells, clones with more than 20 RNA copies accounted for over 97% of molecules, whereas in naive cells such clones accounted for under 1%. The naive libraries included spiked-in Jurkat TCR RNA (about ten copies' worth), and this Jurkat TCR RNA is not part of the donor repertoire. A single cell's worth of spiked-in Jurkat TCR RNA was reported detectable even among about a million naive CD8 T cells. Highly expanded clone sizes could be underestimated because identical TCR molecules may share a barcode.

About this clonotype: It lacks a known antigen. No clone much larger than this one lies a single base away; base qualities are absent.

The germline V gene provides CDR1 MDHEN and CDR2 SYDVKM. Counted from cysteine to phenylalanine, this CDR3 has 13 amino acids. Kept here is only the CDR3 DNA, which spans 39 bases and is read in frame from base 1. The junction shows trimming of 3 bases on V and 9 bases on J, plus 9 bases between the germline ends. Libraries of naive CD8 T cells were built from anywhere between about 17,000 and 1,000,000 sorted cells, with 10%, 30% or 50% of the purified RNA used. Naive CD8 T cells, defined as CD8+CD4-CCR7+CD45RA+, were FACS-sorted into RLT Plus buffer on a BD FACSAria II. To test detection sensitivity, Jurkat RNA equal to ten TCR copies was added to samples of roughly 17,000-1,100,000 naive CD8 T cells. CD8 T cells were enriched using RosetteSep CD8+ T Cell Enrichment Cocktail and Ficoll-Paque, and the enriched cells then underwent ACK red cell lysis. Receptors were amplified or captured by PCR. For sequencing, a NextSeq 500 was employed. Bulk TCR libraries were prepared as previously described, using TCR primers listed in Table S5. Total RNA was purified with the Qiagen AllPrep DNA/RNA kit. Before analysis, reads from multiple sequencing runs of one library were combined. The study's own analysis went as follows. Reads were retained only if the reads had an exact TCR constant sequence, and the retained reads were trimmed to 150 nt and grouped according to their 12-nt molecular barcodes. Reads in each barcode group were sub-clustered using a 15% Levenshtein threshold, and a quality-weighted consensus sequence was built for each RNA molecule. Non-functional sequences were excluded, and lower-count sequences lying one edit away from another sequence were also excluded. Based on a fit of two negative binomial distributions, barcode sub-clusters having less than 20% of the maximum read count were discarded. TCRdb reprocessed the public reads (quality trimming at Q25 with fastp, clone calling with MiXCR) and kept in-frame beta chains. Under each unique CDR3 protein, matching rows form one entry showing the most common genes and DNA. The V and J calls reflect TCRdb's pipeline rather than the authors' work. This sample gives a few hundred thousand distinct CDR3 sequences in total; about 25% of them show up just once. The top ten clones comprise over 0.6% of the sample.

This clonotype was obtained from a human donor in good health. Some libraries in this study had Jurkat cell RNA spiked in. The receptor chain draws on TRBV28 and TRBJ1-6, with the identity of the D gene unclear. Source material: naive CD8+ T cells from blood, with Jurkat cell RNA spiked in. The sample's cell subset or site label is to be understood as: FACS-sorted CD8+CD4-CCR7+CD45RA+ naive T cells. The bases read TGTGCCAGCAGTTTTCGGCAGTCTTCACCCCTCCACTTT. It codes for CASSFRQSSPLHF. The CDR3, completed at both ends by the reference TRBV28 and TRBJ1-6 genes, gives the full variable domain DVKVTQSSRYLVKRTGEKVFLECVQDMDHENMFWYRQDPGLGLRLIYFSYDVKMKEKGDIPEGYSVSREKKERFSLILESASTNQTSMYLCASSFRQSSPLHFGNGTRLTVT.